This TCR beta chain was recovered during a study of sequential checkpoint blockade in melanoma. This clone was recorded a few times. The same CDR3 also results from other DNA sequences found in this sample. Profiled with immunoSEQ multiplex PCR; TCRdb holds only in-frame clones, not every one. The sample shows some 20,000 clones, 75% to 85% of them seen only once. Treatment defined: randomized to nivolumab then ipilimumab (arm A) or the reverse (arm B). Germline V gives CDR1 SEHNR, CDR2 FQNEAQ (reference sequence). This CDR3 spans 12 amino acids. V was trimmed by 5 bases and J by 3 bases, leaving 8 bases between them.

The material sequenced was CD8+ T cells sorted from blood (inferred from file names), taken from a patient given nivolumab and ipilimumab in sequence. The rearrangement links TRBV7-9 to TRBJ2-7; D is undetermined. This TCR was recovered from a human donor with melanoma. The CDR3 spells CASSRADYEQYF. CDR3 in DNA: TGTGCCAGCAGCCGTGCGGACTACGAGCAGTACTTC. Together with reference TRBV7-9 and TRBJ2-7, the CDR3 gives the full variable domain: DTGVSQNPRHKITKRGQNVTFRCDPISEHNRLYWYRQTLGQGPEFLTYFQNEAQLEKSRLLSDRFSAERPKGSFSTLEIQRTEQGDSAMYLCASSRADYEQYFGPGTRLTVT.